The next 16 T cell receptor beta chains were all read from a single sample in a study of Graves' ophthalmopathy and Graves' hyperthyroidism. Beta-chain TCR CDR3 regions were amplified from RNA transcripts. RT-PCR was first run with HTBI primers, then multiplex PCR in a second round. TCRdb passed the multiplex PCR reads through MiXCR, listing each CDR3 protein once. The table shows over 40,000 distinct CDR3 sequences, with roughly 52% occurring only once. Sequencing was carried out using peripheral blood. The receptors here all came from an adult man with Graves' ophthalmopathy.

The chain joins TRBV5-6 to TRBJ2-7; D gene unclear. Trimming took 1 base from V and 3 from J, leaving 5 bases between them. The CDR3 length is 12 residues. Germline CDR1 reads SGHDT; CDR2 reads YYEEEE. In nucleotides, the CDR3 is TGTGCCAGCAGCTTGTCGGGCTACGAGCAGTACTTC. This gives the protein CASSLSGYEQYF.

The CDR3 DNA sequence: TGTGCCAGCAGGGAGCGGCAGGGTTCCAATGAAAAACTGTTTTTT. This translates into CASRERQGSNEKLFF. This chain links TRBV6-1 with TRBJ1-4, with a possible D match to TRBD1 (5 bases). The CDR3 runs to 15 residues. V shed 6 bases and J shed 5 bases, with 16 bases lying between them. CDR1 and CDR2 (germline): MNHNS, SASEGT.

This chain links TRBV7-2 with TRBJ2-3, with a tentative D call TRBD2 (5 bases). The germline V gene has CDR1 SGHTA and CDR2 FQGNSA. The V gene lost 5 bases and the J gene lost 5 bases, with 20 bases spanning the gap. The CDR3 length is 16 residues. The chain's CDR3 is CASSPRLAELRDTQYF. The CDR3 DNA reads TGTGCCAGCAGCCCCCGGCTAGCAGAACTTCGAGATACGCAGTATTTT.

This sequence joins TRBV24-1 and TRBJ1-1; a weak D match, TRBD1 (6 bases). Trimming removed 4 bases from V and 7 bases from J, with 21 bases in between. The CDR3 totals 16 residues. Germline loops: CDR1 KGHDR, CDR2 SFDVKD. CDR3 sequence: CATSEPPRGGYGEAFF. The CDR3 DNA reads TGTGCCACCAGTGAACCCCCTCGGGGGGGCTACGGTGAAGCTTTCTTT.

This clonotype was seen at least ten times. The chain has TRBV5-8 and TRBJ2-2; TRBD1 aligns across 9 bases. J was trimmed by 4 bases and V by 4 bases; bases with no gene match: 5. CDR3 size: 15 residues. From germline, CDR1 is SGHTS and CDR2 YDEGEE. The DNA for the CDR3 is TGTGCCAGCAGCACGGACAGGGGAGGCACCGGGGAGCTGTTTTTT. This gives the protein CASSTDRGGTGELFF.

This clonotype occurred once. The chain recombines TRBV7-8 with TRBJ1-2; unclear D gene. V was clipped by 3 bases and J by 12 bases, with 11 bases between them. The CDR3 length is 11 residues. CDR1 is SGHVS, CDR2 FQNEAQ, per germline. CDR3 DNA sequence: TGTGCCAGCAGCTTGAACTCTGGAAACACCTTC. It yields the protein CASSLNSGNTF.

This clonotype was counted at least ten times. The genes are TRBV19 and TRBJ2-3, with D possibly matching TRBD2 (5 bases). Germline lookup yields CDR1 LNHDA and CDR2 SQIVND (reference sequence). There are 13 residues in the CDR3. The germline V and J ends were trimmed by 7 bases and 1 base, with 9 bases remaining between them. The CDR3 loop is CASTSGGTDTQYF. The CDR3 DNA reads as TGTGCCAGTACCTCCGGGGGCACAGATACGCAGTATTTT.

The CDR3 coding sequence is TGTGCCAGCAGGGGGAGTGGCCCCTACGAGCAGTACTTC. It yields the protein CASRGSGPYEQYF. The V gene is TRBV2, the J gene TRBJ2-7; D may be TRBD2 (5 bases). CDR3 length equals 13 residues. The germline CDR1 and CDR2 sequences are SNHLY and FYNNEI. Trimming removed 6 bases at V and 2 bases at J, with 11 bases between.

At least ten counts were recorded for this clonotype. The CDR3 nucleotides read TGTGCCAGCAGTCCAGGGGGCCGGGAGACCCAGTACTTC. Translation gives CASSPGGRETQYF. This rearrangement joins TRBV12-3 or TRBV12-4 to TRBJ2-5; 8 bases fit TRBD1. This CDR3 has 13 amino acids. The ends lost 5 bases at V and 5 bases at J; junction bases unmatched: 4.

J is TRBJ2-7 and V is TRBV4-3, with TRBD1 as a possible D gene (6 bases). Germline CDR1 and CDR2: LGHNA and YSLEER. This CDR3 has 13 amino acids. The V end was cut by 2 bases, the J end by 6 bases, with 11 bases between. CDR3 in amino acids: CASSQKQGFEQYF. The CDR3 nucleotides are TGCGCCAGCAGCCAAAAACAGGGTTTCGAGCAGTACTTC.

The chain is built from TRBV29-1 and TRBJ2-1; 12 bases align to TRBD1. V lost 4 bases and J lost 3; bases outside the gene matches: 4. In germline, CDR1 is SQVTM, CDR2 ANQGSEA. CDR3 length: 15 residues. The CDR3 nucleotides are TGCAGCGTTGGCCGGGACAGGGGGCGCTACAATGAGCAGTTCTTC. Translation gives CSVGRDRGRYNEQFF.

This clonotype occurred a few times. This chain joins TRBV15 and TRBJ2-7; weak D call: TRBD2 (6 bases). In germline, CDR1 is LNHNV, CDR2 YYDKDF (reference sequence). The V and J ends lost 0 bases and 5 bases respectively, with 8 bases between them. The CDR3 is made up of 13 amino acids. The CDR3 DNA is TGTGCCACCAGCAGAGAGCGGGGCCACGAGCAGTACTTC. As protein: CATSRERGHEQYF.

The CDR3 region is CASSWDGGYNEQYF. As DNA, the CDR3 is TGTGCCAGCAGCTGGGACGGTGGTTACAATGAGCAGTATTTT. This chain connects TRBV9 to TRBJ2-3, with D possibly called TRBD1 or TRBD2 (5 bases each). Germline CDR1 SGDLS, CDR2 YYNGEE. The CDR3 has 14 residues. Between the trimmed V and J ends, which lost 4 bases and 11 bases, there was a span of 20 bases.

Concerning this clonotype itself: Germline is not matched at one junction end, which may reflect a read error. The chain carries TRBV7-9 and TRBJ2-2; D ambiguous. The CDR3 runs to 15 residues. Germline V gene sequence: CDR1 SEHNR, CDR2 FQNEAQ (reference sequence). CDR3 protein: CAGSRRVGWPGELFF. The CDR3 region has the DNA TGTGCCGGCAGCCGTCGGGTGGGGTGGCCCGGGGAGCTGTTTTTT.

This clonotype was observed a few times. The chain carries TRBV29-1 and TRBJ1-5; 8 bases agree with TRBD1. Germline-derived CDR1 and CDR2 are SQVTM and ANQGSEA. J was trimmed by 7 bases and V by 1 base; bases with no gene match: 6. The CDR3 runs 14 residues. The CDR3: CSVEVGRGLQPQHF. Here the CDR3 DNA reads TGCAGCGTTGAAGTAGGCAGGGGGCTACAGCCCCAGCATTTT.

This clonotype was recorded many times. The V gene is TRBV12-3 or TRBV12-4, the J gene TRBJ1-6; no firm D call. V lost 5 bases and J 6 bases, leaving 11 bases between the germline ends. The CDR3 is 14 amino acids. The CDR3 protein is CASSIGLRNSPLHF. CDR3 nucleotide sequence: TGTGCCAGCAGTATAGGTCTGCGTAATTCACCCCTCCACTTT.